This TCR beta chain was found in a study of T cells after yellow fever vaccination. Overall study results and limits: One caveat is that FACS-sorted repertoires could contain abundant clonotypes contaminating from the bulk population. A large majority of primary-vaccination clones showed up again after the booster (approximately 96% CD4, around 88% CD8). Though weaker, the secondary response peaked faster, on day 5 versus 15.

This CDR3 region has 15 residues. Per germline, CDR1 DFQATT and CDR2 SNEGSKA (reference sequence). The V gene lost 0 bases and the J gene lost 2 bases, with 11 bases spanning the gap. TCR cDNA was made by 5'RACE template switching, adding a universal primer site and UMIs. Via MiXCR, TCRdb re-called the 5' RACE reads, giving one row per CDR3 protein. The profile shows a few hundred thousand distinct CDR3 sequences, more than 3% of them singletons. This clonotype was recorded a few times. Its antigen is undetermined. The rearrangement links TRBV20-1 to TRBJ1-5, with D maybe TRBD1 (5 bases). The source is a young man who received the YFV17D yellow fever vaccine. This specimen consisted of PBMCs, obtained on the day of the yellow fever booster vaccination. The CDR3 loop reads CSAREGETGNQPQHF. CDR3 DNA sequence: TGCAGTGCTAGAGAGGGGGAAACGGGCAATCAGCCCCAGCATTTT.